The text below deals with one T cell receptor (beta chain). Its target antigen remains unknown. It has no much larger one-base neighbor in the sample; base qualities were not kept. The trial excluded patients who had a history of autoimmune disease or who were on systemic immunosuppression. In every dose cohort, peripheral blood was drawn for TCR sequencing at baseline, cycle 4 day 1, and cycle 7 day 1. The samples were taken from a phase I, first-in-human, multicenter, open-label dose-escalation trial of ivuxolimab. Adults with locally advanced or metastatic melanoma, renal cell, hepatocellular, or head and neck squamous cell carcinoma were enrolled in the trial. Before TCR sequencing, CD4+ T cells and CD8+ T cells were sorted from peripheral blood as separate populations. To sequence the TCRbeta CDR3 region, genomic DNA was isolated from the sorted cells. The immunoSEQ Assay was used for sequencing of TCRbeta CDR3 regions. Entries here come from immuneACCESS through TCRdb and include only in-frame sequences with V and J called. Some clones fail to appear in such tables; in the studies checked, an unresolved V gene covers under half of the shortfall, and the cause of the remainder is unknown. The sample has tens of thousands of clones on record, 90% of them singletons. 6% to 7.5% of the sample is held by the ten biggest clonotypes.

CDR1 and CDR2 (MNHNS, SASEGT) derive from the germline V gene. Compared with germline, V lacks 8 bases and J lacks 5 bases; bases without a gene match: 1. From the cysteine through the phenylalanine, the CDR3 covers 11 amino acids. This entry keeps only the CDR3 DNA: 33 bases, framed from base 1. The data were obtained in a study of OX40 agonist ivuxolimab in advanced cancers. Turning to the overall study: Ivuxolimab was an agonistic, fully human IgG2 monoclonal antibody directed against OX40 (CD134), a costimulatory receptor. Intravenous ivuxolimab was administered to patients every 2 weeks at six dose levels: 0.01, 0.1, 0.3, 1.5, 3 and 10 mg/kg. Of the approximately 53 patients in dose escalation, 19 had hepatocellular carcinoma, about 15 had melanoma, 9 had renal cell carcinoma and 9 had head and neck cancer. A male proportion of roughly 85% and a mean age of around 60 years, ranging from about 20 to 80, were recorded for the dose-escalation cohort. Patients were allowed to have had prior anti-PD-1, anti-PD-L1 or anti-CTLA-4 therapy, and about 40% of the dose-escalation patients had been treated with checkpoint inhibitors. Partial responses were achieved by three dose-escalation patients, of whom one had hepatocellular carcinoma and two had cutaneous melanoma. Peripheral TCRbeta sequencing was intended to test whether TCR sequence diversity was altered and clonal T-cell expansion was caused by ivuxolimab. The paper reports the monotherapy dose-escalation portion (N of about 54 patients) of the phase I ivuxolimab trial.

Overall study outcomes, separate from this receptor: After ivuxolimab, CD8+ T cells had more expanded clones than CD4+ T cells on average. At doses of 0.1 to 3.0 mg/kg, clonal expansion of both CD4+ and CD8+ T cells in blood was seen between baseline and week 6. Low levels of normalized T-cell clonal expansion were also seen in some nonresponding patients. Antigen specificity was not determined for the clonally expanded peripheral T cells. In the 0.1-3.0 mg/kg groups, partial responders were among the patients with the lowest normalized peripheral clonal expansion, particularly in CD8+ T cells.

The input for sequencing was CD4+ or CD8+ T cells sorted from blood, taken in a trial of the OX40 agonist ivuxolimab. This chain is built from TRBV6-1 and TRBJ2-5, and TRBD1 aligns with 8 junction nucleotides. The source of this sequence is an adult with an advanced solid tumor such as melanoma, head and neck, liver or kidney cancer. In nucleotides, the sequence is TGTGCCAGCGACAGGGGTGAGACCCAGTACTTC. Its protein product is CASDRGETQYF.